The source of this T cell receptor (beta chain) is a study of blood T cell repertoires in COVID-19. In the study overall: COVID-19 samples, acute and convalescent, were from the United States, Italy and Spain. Sample material is recorded as cDNA or gDNA derived from T cells, B-cell-depleted T cells, or PBMCs.

Original processing methods: Amplification with reference gene primers provided the estimates of nucleated cell counts. Repertoires were generated with immunoSEQ multiplex PCR, while TCRdb's copy carries only in-frame clones and drops some. D and trimming were read from the DNA, whereas the V and J calls and clone size are those reported in that table. The repertoire holds approximately 77,000 clones, with roughly 85% as singletons. CDR1 SGHTA and CDR2 FQGNSA come from the germline V gene. Trimming stripped 6 bases from V and 4 bases from J, with 12 bases between. This CDR3 region has 14 residues. The specimen was peripheral blood. V gene TRBV7-2 combines with J gene TRBJ2-2; maybe TRBD1 (5 bases). This clonotype was sampled from a man aged 30 to 39 with acute or convalescent COVID-19. The CDR3 coding sequence is TGTGCCAGCAGAGACAGCCCAGTCACCGGGGAGCTGTTTTTT. This gives the protein CASRDSPVTGELFF.